These T cell receptor beta chains were read from a single sample in a study of blood T cell repertoires in COVID-19. Method: immunoSEQ multiplex PCR; TCRdb's copy keeps in-frame clones and lacks some. Altogether 400,000 to 500,000 clones are present, approximately 91% being singletons, with the ten largest covering approximately 1.5%. Sequencing was carried out using PBMCs or T cells enriched from blood (not recorded which). The origin of the receptors is a woman aged 18-29 years who had been exposed to COVID-19. CDR3s include the opening cysteine and the closing phenylalanine or tryptophan. The order of the fields is J gene, clone size, CDR3 length, D gene, V gene, CDR3 protein, CDR3 DNA. D genes are given only for firm matches. The listing skips clone size in some rows; elsewhere it reads once, few, many or a size class.

>TRBJ2-5|once|21|TRBD2|TRBV19
CASSPAGGEIWGLAGVETQYF
TGTGCCAGTAGCCCCGCAGGGGGCGAAATTTGGGGACTAGCGGGAGTTGAGACCCAGTACTTC
>TRBJ1-1|.|13|TRBD1|TRBV6-5
CASKTGLNTEAFF
TGTGCCAGCAAGACAGGGCTGAACACTGAAGCTTTCTTT
>TRBJ1-2|.|14|TRBD1|TRBV28
CASRWDRRSYGYTF
TGTGCCAGCAGGTGGGACAGGAGAAGCTATGGCTACACCTTC
>TRBJ2-3|.|17|.|TRBV7-2
CASSLEVWLGPTDTQYF
TGTGCCAGCAGCTTAGAAGTCTGGTTGGGGCCCACAGATACGCAGTATTTT
>TRBJ1-1|.|14|.|TRBV28
CASSYLTLNTEAFF
TGTGCCAGCAGTTACTTAACCCTGAACACTGAAGCTTTCTTT
>TRBJ1-2|few|16|.|TRBV6-6
CASSYSSKGQIYGYTF
TGTGCCAGCAGTTACTCGAGTAAGGGACAAATCTATGGCTACACCTTC
>TRBJ1-2|.|13|.|TRBV9
CASSAQKDYGYTF
TGTGCCAGCAGCGCACAAAAAGACTATGGCTACACCTTC
>TRBJ2-1|.|15|TRBD2|TRBV6-5
CASSYGTSGRNEQFF
TGTGCCAGCAGTTACGGGACTAGCGGGAGAAATGAGCAGTTCTTC
>TRBJ2-2|.|14|.|TRBV18
CASSPYRATGELFF
TGTGCCAGCTCACCATACAGGGCCACCGGGGAGCTGTTTTTT
>TRBJ2-7|once|14|TRBD2|TRBV19
CASSPTGGTYEQYF
TGTGCCAGTAGCCCGACGGGGGGAACCTACGAGCAGTACTTC
>TRBJ2-7|.|15|TRBD1|TRBV10-3
CAISDRRDRDYEQYF
TGTGCCATCAGTGACCGGCGGGACAGGGACTACGAGCAGTACTTC
>TRBJ2-7|once|13|.|TRBV11-3
CASSLGTSGEQYF
TGTGCCAGCAGCTTAGGGACCTCGGGGGAGCAGTACTTC
>TRBJ1-6|.|17|TRBD1|TRBV6-2/TRBV6-3
CASSPAVTTGTNSPLHF
TGTGCCAGCAGTCCGGCCGTCACGACAGGGACTAATTCACCCCTCCACTTT
>TRBJ2-3|.|15|.|TRBV9
CASSGQVKGTDTQYF
TGTGCCAGCAGCGGACAGGTGAAGGGCACAGATACGCAGTATTTT
>TRBJ2-7|.|15|TRBD2|TRBV27
CASSLSIIAGNEQYF
TGTGCCAGCAGTTTATCTATAATAGCGGGGAACGAGCAGTACTTC
>TRBJ1-2|.|15|.|TRBV18
CASSPGGDPNYGYTF
TGTGCCAGCTCACCAGGGGGCGATCCTAACTATGGCTACACCTTC
>TRBJ2-2|.|14|TRBD1|TRBV10-3
CAIKSGGGTGELFF
TGTGCCATCAAATCAGGGGGTGGAACCGGGGAGCTGTTTTTT
>TRBJ2-7|.|15|TRBD1|TRBV6-5
CASRTGQGTTYEQYF
TGTGCCAGCAGAACGGGACAGGGAACTACCTACGAGCAGTACTTC
>TRBJ1-2|.|16|.|TRBV25-1
CASSEFSGPALDGYTF
TGTGCCAGCAGTGAATTTTCCGGCCCAGCGTTAGATGGCTACACCTTC
>TRBJ1-2|.|12|TRBD1|TRBV12-3/TRBV12-4
CASSLDRGGYTF
TGTGCCAGCAGTCTGGACAGGGGCGGCTACACCTTC
>TRBJ1-1|.|17|TRBD1|TRBV5-1
CASSTGQARTMNTEAFF
TGCGCCAGCAGCACCGGACAGGCCCGAACCATGAACACTGAAGCTTTCTTT
>TRBJ2-1|.|12|.|TRBV6-2/TRBV6-3
CASSYGVNEQFF
TGTGCCAGCAGTTACGGAGTCAATGAGCAGTTCTTC
>TRBJ2-1|few|11|.|TRBV20-1
CSARTGYEQFF
TGCAGTGCTAGGACAGGCTATGAGCAGTTCTTC
>TRBJ2-7|.|15|TRBD1|TRBV3-1/TRBV3-2
CASSLTGTGGYEQYF
TGTGCCAGCAGCCTAACCGGGACAGGGGGCTACGAGCAGTACTTC
>TRBJ1-5|.|14|.|TRBV28
CASSAPGLGQPQHF
TGTGCCAGCAGTGCTCCAGGGTTGGGTCAGCCCCAGCATTTT
>TRBJ1-4|.|15|TRBD1|TRBV24-1
CATSDSNRGVEKLFF
TGTGCCACCAGTGATTCAAACAGGGGTGTGGAAAAACTGTTTTTT
>TRBJ1-5|.|15|.|TRBV19
CASSPGEGGNQPQHF
TGTGCCAGTAGTCCGGGGGAGGGAGGCAATCAGCCCCAGCATTTT
>TRBJ2-7|.|11|.|TRBV20-1
CSVRVNYEQYF
TGCAGCGTCAGGGTTAACTACGAGCAGTACTTC
>TRBJ2-1|.|15|TRBD1|TRBV27
CASSLGTGSYNEQFF
TGTGCCAGCAGTTTAGGGACAGGATCCTACAATGAGCAGTTCTTC
>TRBJ1-6|.|16|TRBD1|TRBV7-2
CASSPQQGVGNSPLHF
TGTGCCAGCAGCCCCCAACAGGGGGTAGGCAATTCACCCCTCCACTTT
>TRBJ1-5|.|15|.|TRBV15
CATSRERTANQPQHF
TGTGCCACCAGCAGAGAGCGGACAGCCAATCAGCCCCAGCATTTT
>TRBJ1-4|.|13|.|TRBV27
CASSLSPGVELFF
TGTGCCAGCAGTTTATCGCCCGGGGTGGAACTGTTTTTT
>TRBJ1-2|once|15|.|TRBV7-8
CASSTVRGSNYGYTF
TGTGCCAGCAGCACGGTGCGGGGTTCTAACTATGGCTACACCTTC
>TRBJ1-2|.|12|.|TRBV7-2
CASSLLNYGYTF
TGTGCCAGCAGCTTACTTAACTATGGCTACACCTTC
>TRBJ1-1|few|13|.|TRBV28
CASYAPTNTEAFF
TGTGCCAGCTACGCACCCACTAACACTGAAGCTTTCTTT
>TRBJ2-7|.|14|.|TRBV28
CATTKAGGTYEQYF
TGTGCCACCACGAAAGCAGGGGGGACCTACGAGCAGTACTTC
>TRBJ2-1|.|16|.|TRBV19
CASSLPGSPTTNEQFF
TGTGCCAGTAGCTTACCGGGTAGCCCCACAACAAATGAGCAGTTCTTC
>TRBJ1-3|.|15|TRBD1|TRBV30
CAWGDRGLYGNTIYF
TGTGCCTGGGGGGACAGGGGGCTTTATGGAAACACCATATATTTT
>TRBJ2-4|.|15|TRBD2|TRBV3-1/TRBV3-2
CASSQAALGGDIQYF
TGTGCCAGCAGCCAAGCGGCTTTGGGGGGGGACATTCAGTACTTC
>TRBJ1-4|once|13|.|TRBV7-2
CASSLVPGEKLFF
TGTGCCAGCAGCTTAGTCCCCGGGGAAAAACTGTTTTTT
>TRBJ1-2|.|16|TRBD1|TRBV6-1
CASSEATGGLLYGYTF
TGTGCCAGCAGTGAAGCGACAGGGGGCCTTCTCTATGGCTACACCTTC
>TRBJ2-6|.|15|.|TRBV19
CASNNRVDWANVLTF
TGTGCCAGTAACAACAGGGTAGACTGGGCCAACGTCCTGACTTTC
>TRBJ2-4|once|13|.|TRBV28
CASRLGQINIQYF
TGTGCCAGCAGGTTGGGGCAGATCAACATTCAGTACTTC
>TRBJ2-7|.|15|TRBD1|TRBV6-6
CASSARDRGQDEQYF
TGTGCCAGCAGTGCCCGGGACAGGGGGCAAGACGAGCAGTACTTC
>TRBJ2-7|.|14|TRBD1|TRBV19
CASSPGQAAYEQYF
TGTGCCAGTTCGCCGGGACAGGCGGCCTACGAGCAGTACTTC
>TRBJ1-5|.|16|.|TRBV28
CASSSMTLGSNQPQHF
TGTGCCAGCAGTTCCATGACCCTCGGGAGCAATCAGCCCCAGCATTTT
>TRBJ1-5|.|14|.|TRBV23-1
CASSQSEGNQPQHF
TGCGCCAGCAGTCAATCGGAGGGGAATCAGCCCCAGCATTTT
>TRBJ1-2|.|13|.|TRBV9
CASSVDIKHGYTF
TGTGCCAGCAGCGTGGACATAAAACATGGCTACACCTTC
>TRBJ2-7|.|18|TRBD1|TRBV5-1
CASSKGQNPTLSSYEQYF
TGCGCCAGCAGCAAGGGACAGAACCCGACCCTGAGCTCCTACGAGCAGTACTTC
>TRBJ1-2|.|12|.|TRBV28
CASSDRQDGYTF
TGTGCCAGCAGTGACCGACAGGATGGCTACACCTTC
>TRBJ1-1|few|13|.|TRBV4-2
CASSRDMNTEAFF
TGTGCCAGCAGCAGGGACATGAACACTGAAGCTTTCTTT
>TRBJ2-7|.|11|.|TRBV20-1
CSVRAFYEQYF
TGCAGTGTTCGAGCTTTCTACGAGCAGTACTTC
>TRBJ1-3|many|17|TRBD1|TRBV9
CASSVATGQSSGNTIYF
TGTGCCAGCAGCGTAGCTACGGGACAGAGCTCTGGAAACACCATATATTTT
>TRBJ2-2|.|13|.|TRBV9
CASSGQYTGELFF
TGTGCCAGCAGCGGACAGTACACCGGGGAGCTGTTTTTT
>TRBJ1-3|.|14|TRBD1|TRBV7-2
CASGKRQGVDTIYF
TGTGCCAGCGGGAAGCGACAGGGAGTGGACACCATATATTTT
>TRBJ2-7|.|10|.|TRBV20-1
CSARADEQYF
TGCAGTGCCAGGGCAGACGAGCAGTACTTC
>TRBJ1-6|once|14|TRBD1|TRBV25-1
CASSLTGPNSPLHF
TGTGCCAGCAGCTTGACAGGGCCCAATTCACCCCTCCACTTT
>TRBJ1-1|.|13|.|TRBV6-1
CASSDSGVSEAFF
TGTGCCAGCAGTGATTCCGGGGTCTCTGAAGCTTTCTTT
>TRBJ2-1|once|16|TRBD1|TRBV5-8
CASSLLGRGRYNEQFF
TGTGCCAGCAGCTTGTTGGGCAGGGGGCGTTACAATGAGCAGTTCTTC